The table lists the clone carrying this T cell receptor beta chain with many counts. The data were taken from a study of T cells in Graves' hyperthyroidism and ophthalmopathy. Germline CDR1 is GTSNPN and CDR2 is SVGIG (reference sequence). The CDR3 runs 16 residues. The ends were cut back, 0 bases at V and 4 bases at J, with 15 bases in the middle. What was amplified from RNA transcripts were TCR beta CDR3 regions. HTBI primers were employed in a first-round RT-PCR of the TCR CDR3. MiXCR, run by TCRdb on the multiplex PCR reads, gives a single entry per CDR3 protein. In the table there are more than 500,000 distinct CDR3 sequences, 15% to 20% of which are singletons. Not enrolled were patients with uncontrolled infection, other autoimmune disease, pregnancy or lactation.

Specimen: blood. The source of this sequence is a woman in her twenties or thirties with Graves' ophthalmopathy. The rearrangement uses TRBV30 and TRBJ1-4; D remains unclear. CDR3 loop: CAWSVRGWEINEKLFF. Written as DNA, the CDR3 is TGTGCCTGGAGTGTACGGGGTTGGGAAATTAATGAAAAACTGTTTTTT.